Listed here are 26 T cell receptor beta chains from one sample, sequenced in a study of blood T cell repertoires in COVID-19. Data came from immunoSEQ multiplex PCR; TCRdb stores just in-frame clones and leaves some out. Of approximately 350,000 clones listed, around nine tenths were seen once; the top ten hold around 3.3%. Sequencing was done on a sample of peripheral blood. Receptors originate from a woman between 18 and 29 years old who had recovered from COVID-19.

This clone has a single count. The V call is TRBV7-8, the J call TRBJ2-7; maybe TRBD2 (6 bases). The CDR3 extends over 14 amino acids. Looked up from germline, CDR1 is SGHVS and CDR2 is FQNEAQ. Between the trimmed V and J ends, which lost 5 bases and 6 bases, there was a span of 17 bases. The CDR3 spells CASSPLRRVCEQYV. The CDR3 nucleotides are TGTGCCAGCAGCCCACTTAGGAGGGTGTGCGAGCAGTACGTC.

The chain is built from TRBV12-3 or TRBV12-4 and TRBJ1-5; D not certain. The CDR3 runs to 13 residues. Trimming left V 6 bases short and J 7 bases short, with 13 bases between. CDR3 amino acids: CASSITPEQPQHF. The CDR3 nucleotides read TGTGCCAGCAGCATAACCCCGGAGCAGCCCCAGCATTTT.

The CDR3 bases are TGTGCCAGCAGTGACCTCCAGGGGACAGGGAACTCCTACGAGCAGTACGTC. Protein product: CASSDLQGTGNSYEQYV. The V and J genes are TRBV6-2 or TRBV6-3 and TRBJ2-7; 9 nucleotides match TRBD1. The length of the CDR3 is 17 residues. V was clipped by 5 bases and J by 0 bases; unmatched bases: 11. Per germline, CDR1 MNHEY and CDR2 SVGEGT.

The V gene is TRBV7-8, the J gene TRBJ2-2; TRBD2 aligns across 8 bases. After removal of 5 bases from V and 4 bases from J, the junction contained 9 bases not matched to a gene. The CDR3 consists of 16 residues. Germline V lookup: CDR1 SGHVS, CDR2 FQNEAQ. The CDR3 reads CASSRGGAAFTGELFF. The CDR3 nucleotides read TGTGCCAGCAGCCGGGGGGGAGCGGCTTTCACCGGGGAGCTGTTTTTT.

The rearrangement joins TRBV29-1 to TRBJ2-1, with D possibly TRBD1 on 7 matching bases. Germline assignment: CDR1 SQVTM and CDR2 ANQGSEA. The CDR3 extends over 14 amino acids. Trimming left V 2 bases short and J 7 bases short, with 15 bases between. The CDR3 DNA is TGCAGCGTTGAAATTTGGCAGGGGGGAAATGAGCAGTTCTTC. This translates into CSVEIWQGGNEQFF.

The chain has TRBV5-1 and TRBJ1-2; TRBD1 matches at 7 bases. Germline V gene lookup returns CDR1 SGHRS and CDR2 YFSETQ. V lost 4 bases, J lost 4 bases, and 10 bases stayed unmatched. The CDR3 has 15 residues. CDR3 in amino acids: CASSLTQGNPYGYTF. The CDR3 nucleotides read TGCGCCAGCAGCCTGACACAGGGGAACCCCTATGGCTACACCTTC.

The genes are TRBV24-1 and TRBJ1-2; 8 nucleotides match TRBD1. Germline values: CDR1 KGHDR, CDR2 SFDVKD. The length of the CDR3 is 14 residues. After removal of 4 bases from V and 3 bases from J, the junction contained 3 bases not matched to a gene. In DNA, the CDR3 is TGTGCCACCAGTGAATCGACAGGGGACTATGGCTACACCTTC. It yields the protein CATSESTGDYGYTF.

For the CDR3, the DNA is TGTGCCAGTAGTAGGAGGGGTGGCGCGAACACCGGGGAGCTGTTTTTT. It encodes CASSRRGGANTGELFF. The chain has TRBV19 and TRBJ2-2; D is possibly TRBD2 (6 bases). V was cut by 4 bases and J by 0 bases, with 12 bases left in between. The CDR3 totals 16 residues. The germline V gene encodes CDR1 LNHDA and CDR2 SQIVND (reference sequence).

The chain links TRBV30 to TRBJ2-3; a weak D match, TRBD1 (5 bases). The CDR3 runs to 14 residues. The germline V gene encodes CDR1 GTSNPN and CDR2 SVGIG (reference sequence). Trimming took 5 bases from V and 2 from J, leaving 14 bases between them. The CDR3 loop reads CAWGLGRDTDTQYF. The CDR3 region has the DNA TGTGCCTGGGGCCTTGGCAGGGACACAGATACGCAGTATTTT.

In regard to this clone: The same CDR3 also results from other DNA sequences found in this sample. J is TRBJ1-2 and V is TRBV4-3; TRBD1 agrees at 9 bases. Germline lookup yields CDR1 LGHNA and CDR2 YSLEER. This CDR3 region has 15 residues. Trimming removed 0 bases from V and 2 bases from J; junction bases left unmatched: 1. Written as DNA, the CDR3 is TGCGCCAGCAGCCAAGAGGGGACAGGGAACTATGGCTACACCTTC. This sequence encodes CASSQEGTGNYGYTF.

The table lists this clone with a few counts. The J gene is TRBJ2-7, the V gene TRBV2, with D possibly being TRBD1 (6 bases). The V gene lost 3 bases and the J gene lost 4 bases, with 7 bases spanning the gap. Per germline, CDR1 SNHLY and CDR2 FYNNEI. This CDR3 comprises 12 residues. Written as DNA, the CDR3 is TGTGCCAGCAGTGAGGACAGATACGAGCAGTACGTC. Its translation is CASSEDRYEQYV.

V and J are TRBV12-5 and TRBJ2-1; the D is unclear. Germline V gene sequence: CDR1 LGHNT, CDR2 FRNRAP. The CDR3 extends over 16 amino acids. Trimming took off 2 bases at V and 5 bases at J, with 16 bases between the two ends. The CDR3 loop is CASGLSLSRRNNEQFF. CDR3 sequence (DNA): TGTGCTAGTGGTTTGTCCCTGTCGCGGCGAAACAATGAGCAGTTCTTC.

This clone is a singleton in its sample. This chain joins TRBV9 and TRBJ1-3; D perhaps matches TRBD1 (6 bases). The germline gives CDR1 SGDLS, CDR2 YYNGEE. V lost 3 bases and J 0 bases, leaving 13 bases between the germline ends. This CDR3 is 16 amino acids long. The CDR3 DNA is TGTGCCAGCAGCGGCGGGGGCGGTTTCTCTGGAAACACCATATATTTT. The encoded protein is CASSGGGGFSGNTIYF.

V usage is TRBV7-9 and J usage is TRBJ2-6; 11 bases match TRBD1. V was pared by 6 bases and J by 4 bases, with 14 bases of the junction left unmatched. From germline, CDR1 is SEHNR and CDR2 FQNEAQ (reference sequence). This CDR3 contains 19 residues. DNA for the CDR3: TGTGCCAGCAGGAGGACAGGGGGCGGTCTATCGGAAGGGGCCAACGTCCTGACTTTC. Translation gives CASRRTGGGLSEGANVLTF.

The chain couples TRBV13 to TRBJ2-5, with TRBD2 matching over 10 bases. The CDR3 extends over 18 amino acids. J gave up 6 bases and V 5 bases, and 18 bases lay outside the gene matches. Germline CDR1 reads PRHDT; CDR2 reads FYEKMQ (reference sequence). The CDR3 DNA is TGTGCCAGCAGCCCTACCCTAAGCGGGAGGGTATGGGTAAAGACCCAGTACTTC. Residues: CASSPTLSGRVWVKTQYF.

The chain carries TRBV20-1 and TRBJ2-1; the match to TRBD2 covers 7 bases. J gave up 12 bases and V 7 bases, and 6 bases lay outside the gene matches. Germline values: CDR1 DFQATT, CDR2 SNEGSKA (reference sequence). The CDR3 runs to 10 residues. Written as DNA, the CDR3 is TGCAGTGTGGGACCTAGCGGGCAGTTCTTC. It is translated as CSVGPSGQFF.

The chain uses TRBV6-5 and TRBJ2-2; 7 nucleotides align to TRBD1. Germline loops: CDR1 MNHEY, CDR2 SVGAGI. The ends lost 2 bases at V and 1 base at J; junction bases unmatched: 1. CDR3 length: 15 residues. CDR3 nucleotide sequence: TGTGCCAGCAGTTACGGGGACAGGAACACCGGGGAGCTGTTTTTT. Amino acids: CASSYGDRNTGELFF.

CDR3 sequence: CAITTGGAEAFF. The CDR3 nucleotides are TGTGCCATCACCACCGGAGGGGCTGAAGCTTTCTTT. The chain is built from TRBV10-3 and TRBJ1-1; TRBD1 is a possible D gene (5 bases). The V and J ends lost 7 bases and 6 bases respectively, with 12 bases between them. The germline V gene has CDR1 ENHRY and CDR2 SYGVKD. This CDR3 has 12 residues.

V gene TRBV30 combines with J gene TRBJ2-2, with D tentatively TRBD2 (6 bases). The CDR3 contains 14 residues. Looked up from germline, CDR1 is GTSNPN and CDR2 is SVGIG (reference sequence). Trimming left V 3 bases short and J 6 bases short, with 14 bases between. Written as DNA, the CDR3 is TGTGCCTGGAGCGTCCCGGGACTCCCCGGGGAGCTGTTTTTT. Its protein product is CAWSVPGLPGELFF.

This chain joins TRBV10-3 and TRBJ1-1, with a tentative D call TRBD1 (5 bases). Germline CDR1 and CDR2: ENHRY and SYGVKD. The CDR3 consists of 14 residues. V was trimmed by 8 bases and J by 6 bases, leaving 19 bases between them. CDR3 sequence reads: CAIGAGSPNSEAFF. CDR3 bases: TGTGCCATCGGGGCGGGGTCTCCTAACTCTGAAGCTTTCTTT.

V and J are TRBV10-2 and TRBJ2-2; 9 nucleotides align to TRBD2. V gave up 2 bases and J gave up 0 bases; unmatched junction bases: 10. CDR1 and CDR2 from the germline V gene are WSHSY and SAAADI. The CDR3 is 19 residues long. CDR3 residues: CASSERLAGPAANTGELFF. The CDR3 DNA is TGCGCCAGCAGTGAGAGGCTAGCGGGGCCCGCCGCGAACACCGGGGAGCTGTTTTTT.

The rearrangement uses TRBV7-8 and TRBJ2-5; possibly TRBD2 for D (6 bases). Trimming took off 6 bases at V and 5 bases at J, with 13 bases between the two ends. Germline loops: CDR1 SGHVS, CDR2 FQNEAQ. The CDR3 has 13 amino acids. CDR3 DNA sequence: TGTGCCAGCAGGCGGGGCAATCAGGAGACCCAGTACTTC. The encoded protein is CASRRGNQETQYF.

This sequence joins TRBV28 and TRBJ1-1; D remains ambiguous. Germline V gene data show CDR1 as MDHEN and CDR2 as SYDVKM. The CDR3 contains 13 residues. V was shortened by 1 base and J by 4 bases, with 7 bases between the two germline ends. CDR3 region: CASSLSHFTEAFF. CDR3 DNA: TGTGCCAGCAGTTTATCACATTTCACTGAAGCTTTCTTT.

This chain links TRBV7-7 with TRBJ2-5; 14 bases are shared with TRBD2. V gave up 5 bases and J gave up 9 bases; unmatched junction bases: 5. Per the germline V gene, CDR1 is SSHAT and CDR2 is FNYEAQ (reference sequence). This CDR3 spans 14 amino acids. Written as DNA, the CDR3 is TGTGCCAGCAGCCCGGGACTAGCGGGAGTGGCCCAGTACTTC. This translates into CASSPGLAGVAQYF.

This clone has a single count. The rearrangement joins TRBV24-1 to TRBJ1-1, with TRBD1 matching over 8 bases. CDR3 length equals 17 residues. Germline CDR1 KGHDR, CDR2 SFDVKD. The J segment lost 2 bases and the V segment lost 4 bases, leaving 11 bases of the junction unmatched. CDR3 DNA sequence: TGTGCCACCAGTGACCTCGGATGGACAGGGCTTAACACTGAAGCTTTCTTT. Translation gives CATSDLGWTGLNTEAFF.

The chain couples TRBV6-2 or TRBV6-3 to TRBJ1-1, with TRBD1 matching 8 bases. V lost 4 bases to trimming and J lost 5 bases; unmatched junction nucleotides: 21. Per the germline V gene, CDR1 is MNHEY and CDR2 is SVGEGT. The CDR3 is 19 residues long. This CDR3 is CASSSLRPGGWRKGTEAFF. The CDR3 bases are TGTGCCAGCAGTTCTCTCCGGCCAGGGGGCTGGAGGAAGGGTACTGAAGCTTTCTTT.